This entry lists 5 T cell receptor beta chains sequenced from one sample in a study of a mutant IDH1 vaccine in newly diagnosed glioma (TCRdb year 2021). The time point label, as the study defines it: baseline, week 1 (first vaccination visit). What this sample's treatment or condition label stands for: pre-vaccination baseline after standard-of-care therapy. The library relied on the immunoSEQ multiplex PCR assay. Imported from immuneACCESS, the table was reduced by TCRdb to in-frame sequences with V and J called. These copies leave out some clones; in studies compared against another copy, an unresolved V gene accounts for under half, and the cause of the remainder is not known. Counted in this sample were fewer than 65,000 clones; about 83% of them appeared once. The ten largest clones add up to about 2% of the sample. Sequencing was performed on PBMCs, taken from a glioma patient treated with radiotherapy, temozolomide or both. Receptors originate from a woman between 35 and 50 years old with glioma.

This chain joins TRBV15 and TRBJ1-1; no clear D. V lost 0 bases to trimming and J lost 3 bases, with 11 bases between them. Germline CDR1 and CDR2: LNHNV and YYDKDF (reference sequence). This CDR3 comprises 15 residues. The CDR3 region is CATSRDAPMYTEAFF. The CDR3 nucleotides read TGTGCCACCAGCAGAGATGCCCCAATGTACACTGAAGCTTTCTTT.

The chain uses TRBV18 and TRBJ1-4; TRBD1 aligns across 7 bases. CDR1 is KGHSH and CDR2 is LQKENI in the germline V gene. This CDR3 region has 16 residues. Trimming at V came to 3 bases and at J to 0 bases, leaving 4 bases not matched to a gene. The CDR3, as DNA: TGTGCCAGCTCACCTCGGGACAGAGCAACTAATGAAAAACTGTTTTTT. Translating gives CASSPRDRATNEKLFF.

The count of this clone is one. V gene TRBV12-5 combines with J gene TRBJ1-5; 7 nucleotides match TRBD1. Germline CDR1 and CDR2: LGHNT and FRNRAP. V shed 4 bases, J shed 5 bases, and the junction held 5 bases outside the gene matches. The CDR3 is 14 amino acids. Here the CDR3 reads CASGSTGHDQPQHF. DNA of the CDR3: TGTGCTAGTGGTTCGACAGGGCACGATCAGCCCCAGCATTTT.

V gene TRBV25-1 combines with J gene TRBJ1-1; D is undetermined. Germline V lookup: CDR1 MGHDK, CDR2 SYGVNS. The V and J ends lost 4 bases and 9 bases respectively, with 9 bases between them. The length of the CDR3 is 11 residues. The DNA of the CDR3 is TGTGCCAGCAGTGGGGAGAGAAAAGCTTTCTTT. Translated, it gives CASSGERKAFF.

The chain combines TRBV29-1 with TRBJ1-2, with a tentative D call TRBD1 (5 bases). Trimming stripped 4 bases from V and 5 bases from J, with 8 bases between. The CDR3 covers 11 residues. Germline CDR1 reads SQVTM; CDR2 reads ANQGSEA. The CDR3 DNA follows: TGCAGCGTTGCAGGGATTTATGGCTACACCTTC. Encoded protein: CSVAGIYGYTF.